The sequence of this T cell receptor beta chain was determined in a study of blood T cell repertoires in COVID-19. Study details: Samples taken during acute and convalescent COVID-19 were collected in the United States, Italy and Spain. PBMCs, B-cell-depleted T cells, or T cells were the source of the cDNA or gDNA that made up the material.

The method was immunoSEQ multiplex PCR; TCRdb's version includes in-frame clones alone and lacks a portion of them. Of hundreds of thousands of clones listed, about 89% are singletons. V shed 2 bases, J shed 9 bases, and the junction held 12 bases outside the gene matches. Germline V gene data show CDR1 as MNHEY and CDR2 as SMNVEV (reference sequence). The CDR3 spans 16 residues. The chain has TRBV27 and TRBJ2-1, with TRBD2 matching 8 bases. This sequence was found in a middle-aged man with acute or convalescent COVID-19. What was sequenced was peripheral blood. Here the CDR3 reads CASSLTSPGGAAEQFF. Here the CDR3 DNA reads TGTGCCAGCAGTTTAACATCCCCGGGGGGGGCTGCTGAGCAGTTCTTC.